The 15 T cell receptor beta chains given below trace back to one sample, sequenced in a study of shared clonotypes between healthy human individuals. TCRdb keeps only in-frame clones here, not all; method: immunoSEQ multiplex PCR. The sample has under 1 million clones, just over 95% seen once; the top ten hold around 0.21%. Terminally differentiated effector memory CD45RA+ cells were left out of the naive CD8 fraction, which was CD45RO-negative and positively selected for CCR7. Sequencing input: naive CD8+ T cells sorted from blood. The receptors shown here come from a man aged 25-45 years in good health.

CDR3 bases: TGTGCCAGCAGTGAAGGCACAGGGCGCACTGAAGCTTTCTTT. It is translated as CASSEGTGRTEAFF. The chain employs TRBV2 and TRBJ1-1; D perhaps matches TRBD1 (6 bases). Germline values: CDR1 SNHLY, CDR2 FYNNEI. V was cut by 1 base and J by 4 bases, with 10 bases left in between. The CDR3 contains 14 residues.

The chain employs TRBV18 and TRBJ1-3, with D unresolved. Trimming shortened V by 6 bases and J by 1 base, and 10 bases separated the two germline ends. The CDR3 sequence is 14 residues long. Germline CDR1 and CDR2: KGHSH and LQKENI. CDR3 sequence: CASSSGDSGNTIYF. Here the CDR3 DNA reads TGTGCCAGCTCCTCGGGAGATTCTGGAAACACCATATATTTT.

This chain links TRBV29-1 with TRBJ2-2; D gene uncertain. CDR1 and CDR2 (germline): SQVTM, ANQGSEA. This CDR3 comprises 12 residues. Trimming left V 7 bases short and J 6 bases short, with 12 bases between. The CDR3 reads CSACLGSGELFF. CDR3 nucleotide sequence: TGCAGCGCGTGTTTAGGGTCCGGGGAGCTGTTTTTT.

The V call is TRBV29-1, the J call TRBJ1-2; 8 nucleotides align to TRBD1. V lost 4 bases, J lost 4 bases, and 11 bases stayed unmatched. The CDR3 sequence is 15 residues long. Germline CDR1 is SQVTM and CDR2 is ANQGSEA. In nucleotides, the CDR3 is TGCAGCGTTGGCCTAACAGGGGGTATCTTCTATGGCTACACCTTC. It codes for CSVGLTGGIFYGYTF.

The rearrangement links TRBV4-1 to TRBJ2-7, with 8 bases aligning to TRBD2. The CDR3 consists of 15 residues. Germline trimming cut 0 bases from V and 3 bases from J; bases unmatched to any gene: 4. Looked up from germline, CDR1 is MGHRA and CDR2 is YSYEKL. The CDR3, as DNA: TGCGCCAGCAGCCAAGACGAGCTAGCGGGCTACGAGCAGTACTTC. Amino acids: CASSQDELAGYEQYF.

This chain's CDR3 is CASSEQGGKLFF. CDR3 bases: TGTGCCAGCAGTGAACAGGGAGGGAAACTGTTTTTT. This chain links TRBV13 with TRBJ1-4; a weak D match, TRBD1 (6 bases). V lost 6 bases to trimming and J lost 11 bases, with 13 bases between them. CDR1 is PRHDT and CDR2 is FYEKMQ in the germline V gene (reference sequence). The CDR3 runs to 12 residues.

DNA of the CDR3: TGTGCCAGCAGCCCCGTCAACCAAGAGACCCAGTACTTC. Translation: CASSPVNQETQYF. This rearrangement joins TRBV7-6 to TRBJ2-5; the D is unclear. V was pared by 5 bases and J by 0 bases, with 7 bases between. Germline-derived CDR1 and CDR2 are SGHVS and FNYEAQ. The CDR3 runs to 13 residues.

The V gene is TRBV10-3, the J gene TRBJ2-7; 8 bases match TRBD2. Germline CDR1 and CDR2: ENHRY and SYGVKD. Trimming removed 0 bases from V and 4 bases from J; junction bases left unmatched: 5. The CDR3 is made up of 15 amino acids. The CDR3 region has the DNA TGTGCCATCAGTGAGTCGCTTAGCGGGACTTACGAGCAGTACTTC. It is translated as CAISESLSGTYEQYF.

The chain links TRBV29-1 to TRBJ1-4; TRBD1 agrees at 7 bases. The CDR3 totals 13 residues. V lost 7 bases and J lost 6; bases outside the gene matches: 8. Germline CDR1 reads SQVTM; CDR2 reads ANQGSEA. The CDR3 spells CSAYTGADEKLFF. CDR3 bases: TGCAGCGCATACACAGGGGCCGATGAAAAACTGTTTTTT.

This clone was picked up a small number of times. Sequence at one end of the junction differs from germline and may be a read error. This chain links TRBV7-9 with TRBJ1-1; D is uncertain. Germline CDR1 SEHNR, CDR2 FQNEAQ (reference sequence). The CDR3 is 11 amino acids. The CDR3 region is CASSLGARLNF. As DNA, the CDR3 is TGTGCCAGCAGCTTAGGGGCCAGACTGAATTTT.

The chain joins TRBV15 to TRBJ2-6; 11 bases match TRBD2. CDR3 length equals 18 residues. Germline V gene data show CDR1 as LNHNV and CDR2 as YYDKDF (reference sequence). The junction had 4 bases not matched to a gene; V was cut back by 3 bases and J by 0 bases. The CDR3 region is CATSSWGTSGSGANVLTF. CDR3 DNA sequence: TGTGCCACCAGCAGTTGGGGGACTAGCGGCTCTGGGGCCAACGTCCTGACTTTC.

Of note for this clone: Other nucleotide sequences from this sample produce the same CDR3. CDR3 sequence reads: CASSILAGGNNEQFF. In DNA form, the CDR3 reads TGTGCCAGTAGTATCCTAGCGGGAGGAAACAATGAGCAGTTCTTC. This chain links TRBV19 with TRBJ2-1, with 11 bases fitting TRBD2. CDR1 is LNHDA and CDR2 is SQIVND in the germline V gene (reference sequence). The CDR3 consists of 15 residues. The V segment lost 3 bases and the J segment 5 bases; nucleotides outside the gene matches: 3. Full variable domain (missing parts from reference TRBV19 and TRBJ2-1): DGGITQSPKYLFRKEGQNVTLSCEQNLNHDAMYWYRQDPGQGLRLIYYSQIVNDFQKGDIAEGYSVSREKKESFPLTVTSAQKNPTAFYLCASSILAGGNNEQFFGPGTRLTVL.

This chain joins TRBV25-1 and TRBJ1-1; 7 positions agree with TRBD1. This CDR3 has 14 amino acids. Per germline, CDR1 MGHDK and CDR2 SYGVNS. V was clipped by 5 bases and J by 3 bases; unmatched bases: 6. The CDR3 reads CASSMTGLYTEAFF. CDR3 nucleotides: TGTGCCAGCAGTATGACAGGGTTGTACACTGAAGCTTTCTTT. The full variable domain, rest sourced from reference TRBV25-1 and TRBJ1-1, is EADIYQTPRYLVIGTGKKITLECSQTMGHDKMYWYQQDPGMELHLIHYSYGVNSTEKGDLSSESTVSRIRTEHFPLTLESARPSHTSQYLCASSMTGLYTEAFFGQGTRLTVV.

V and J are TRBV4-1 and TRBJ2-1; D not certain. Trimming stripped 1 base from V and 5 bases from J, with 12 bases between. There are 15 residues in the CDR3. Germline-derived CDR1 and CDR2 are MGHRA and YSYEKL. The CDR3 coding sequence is TGCGCCAGCAGCCAAGTTTGGCATAATAACAATGAGCAGTTCTTC. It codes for CASSQVWHNNNEQFF.

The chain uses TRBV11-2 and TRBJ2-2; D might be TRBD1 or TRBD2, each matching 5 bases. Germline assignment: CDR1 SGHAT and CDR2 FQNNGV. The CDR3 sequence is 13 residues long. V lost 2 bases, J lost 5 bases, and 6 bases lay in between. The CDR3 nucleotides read TGTGCCAGCAGCTTATGGGGGACCGGGGAGCTGTTTTTT. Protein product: CASSLWGTGELFF.